This T cell receptor beta chain was sequenced for a study of blood T cell repertoires in COVID-19. Authors' data handling: Estimation of nucleated cell counts was performed using reference gene primer amplification. The protocol was immunoSEQ multiplex PCR, while the TCRdb copy is restricted to in-frame clones and leaves out a portion. V and J calls and clone size follow that table, whereas D and trimming were derived from the DNA. The sample carries approximately 170,000 clones, around 80% recorded once. Allocation to cohorts depended on clinical history reported by the participants. The V gene end was trimmed by 0 bases and the J gene end by 7 bases; junction bases not matched to a gene: 7. This CDR3 comprises 15 residues. The germline V gene has CDR1 SGHNT and CDR2 YYREEE (reference sequence).

The chain recombines TRBV5-4 with TRBJ2-1, with 7 bases aligning to TRBD1. Material for sequencing was PBMCs or T cells enriched from blood (not recorded which). The receptor was derived from a woman in her forties or fifties who had recovered from COVID-19. This CDR3 reads CASSLGVRGQNEQFF. For the CDR3, the DNA is TGTGCCAGCAGCTTGGGGGTGAGGGGGCAGAATGAGCAGTTCTTC. The full variable domain, in which reference TRBV5-4 and TRBJ2-1 provide the parts outside the CDR3, is ETGVTQSPTHLIKTRGQQVTLRCSSQSGHNTVSWYQQALGQGPQFIFQYYREEENGRGNFPPRFSGLQFPNYSSELNVNALELDDSALYLCASSLGVRGQNEQFFGPGTRLTVL.